The entry below describes one T cell receptor beta chain. This clonotype was seen more than once but under ten times. The clone's antigen remains unknown. Base qualities are not recorded, but no much larger clone differs from it by a single base. Its CDR3 holds 15 amino acids, cysteine through phenylalanine. Only CDR3 DNA remains: 45 bases, in frame from the first base. The germline V gene encodes CDR1 ENHRY and CDR2 SYGVKD. Here V drops 6 bases and J drops 5 bases, and the junction holds 10 bases not matched to any gene. Library construction relied on PCR. The data were produced on an Illumina HiSeq 2500. Molecular barcoding was employed in the preparation of TCR libraries, with unique molecular identifiers being used to normalize TCRbeta repertoire quantification. The public reads were reprocessed in TCRdb via fastp at Q25 and MiXCR, keeping in-frame beta chains. Merged by CDR3 protein, the rows form single entries marked with the most common genes and DNA. Recorded for this sample are under 850,000 distinct CDR3 sequences; roughly 14% of them occurred a single time. The ten largest clones capture roughly 0.77% of the sample.

The sample originates from a study of T-cell reconstitution after alpha-beta-depleted transplantation in children (dated by TCRdb to about 2016). General notes on the study: The study quantitatively tracked T-cell immune reconstitution after TCRalphabeta/CD19-depleted allogeneic hematopoietic cell transplantation in children using TCR repertoire profiling. General findings and caveats noted by the study authors: Apparently early alphabetaT-cell count recovery about two months after transplant reportedly relied on only several hundred rapidly expanded clones derived from non-depleted graft cells. The high TCRbeta diversity at day 60 in some patients was ascribed to recipient T cells and intrathymic progenitors that had survived conditioning. The frequencies of hyperexpanded clones fell over the following months, and after one year, T-cell counts and TCRbeta diversity were mostly attributed to newly produced T cells.

In light of the paper, this sample's treatment or condition label describes: allogeneic hematopoietic cell transplantation with graft depleted of TCRalphabeta T cells and CD19 B cells. Transplant recipients were children who received TCRalphabeta/CD19-depleted allogeneic hematopoietic cell grafts. The receptor was derived from a girl aged 2 to 9 with congenital amegakaryocytic thrombocytopenia, due to receive a stem cell transplant. The chain is assembled from TRBV10-3 and TRBJ2-5; 9 nucleotides in the junction match TRBD2. Sequences were derived from PBMCs, sampled before TCRalphabeta/CD19-depleted stem cell transplant. Here is the DNA: TGTGCCATCAGCCCTGTAGCGGGAGAGGGCGAGACCCAGTACTTC. It translates as CAISPVAGEGETQYF.